This is a list of T cell receptor beta chains from one sample in a study of human T cells and chemical hapten exposure. TCRdb fed the RACE reads into MiXCR, producing one record per CDR3 protein. This table holds more than 75,000 distinct CDR3 sequences, roughly a tenth found once. The specimen comprised whole blood, sampled in connection with sensitization to the hapten diphenylcyclopropenone (DPC). The receptors were sampled from a woman in her 40s with alopecia areata. Some clones in this sample may be carry-over from other donors' samples. Both conserved end residues are part of each CDR3.

j_gene | v_gene | CDR3aa
TRBJ2-5 | TRBV7-9 | CASSRAGGSETQYF
TRBJ2-1 | TRBV5-1 | CASRLGQGNEQFF
TRBJ2-7 | TRBV6-2/TRBV6-3 | CASNPLPGQFYEQYF
TRBJ2-1 | TRBV7-6 | CASSLEAGGTEQFF
TRBJ1-5 | TRBV29-1 | CSVTGGLQPQHF
TRBJ2-7 | TRBV29-1 | CSAARDTTSYEQYF
TRBJ1-2 | TRBV25-1 | CASSHLYGYTF
TRBJ1-5 | TRBV3-1 | CASSQSGTNQPQHF
TRBJ2-7 | TRBV28 | CASSLRTNLRSYEQYF
TRBJ1-5 | TRBV5-1 | CASSPGGISNQPQHF
TRBJ2-7 | TRBV7-9 | CASSQDGYEQYF
TRBJ2-7 | TRBV11-3 | CASRRLAGESYEQYF
TRBJ1-2 | TRBV6-5 | CASSETAGYGYTF
TRBJ2-3 | TRBV11-2 | CASSFGPGDTQYF
TRBJ1-5 | TRBV19 | CASSTGGANQPQHF
TRBJ2-7 | TRBV6-2/TRBV6-3 | CASSYGLYEQYF
TRBJ1-1 | TRBV12-3/TRBV12-4 | CASSPDSNTEAFF
TRBJ2-7 | TRBV18 | CASSPPAGAAYEQYF
TRBJ2-7 | TRBV4-2 | CASSRGQGSYEQYF
TRBJ2-1 | TRBV28 | CASSRLAVEQFF
TRBJ2-3 | TRBV12-3/TRBV12-4 | CASSTGEQDTQYF
TRBJ2-2 | TRBV7-6 | CASSLEVGTPSTGELFF
TRBJ2-5 | TRBV2 | CASSDNYQETQYF
TRBJ2-2 | TRBV29-1 | CSVEDLQGDRGGELFF
TRBJ2-7 | TRBV10-3 | CAITKGADAYEQYF
TRBJ1-3 | TRBV18 | CASSPPQGVSGNTIYF
TRBJ1-1 | TRBV7-2 | CASSRRQGTEAFF
TRBJ2-1 | TRBV7-8 | CASSLRAAGISYNEQFF
TRBJ2-5 | TRBV7-2 | CASSLNYETQYF
TRBJ2-3 | TRBV4-1 | CASSQAGSGATDTQYF